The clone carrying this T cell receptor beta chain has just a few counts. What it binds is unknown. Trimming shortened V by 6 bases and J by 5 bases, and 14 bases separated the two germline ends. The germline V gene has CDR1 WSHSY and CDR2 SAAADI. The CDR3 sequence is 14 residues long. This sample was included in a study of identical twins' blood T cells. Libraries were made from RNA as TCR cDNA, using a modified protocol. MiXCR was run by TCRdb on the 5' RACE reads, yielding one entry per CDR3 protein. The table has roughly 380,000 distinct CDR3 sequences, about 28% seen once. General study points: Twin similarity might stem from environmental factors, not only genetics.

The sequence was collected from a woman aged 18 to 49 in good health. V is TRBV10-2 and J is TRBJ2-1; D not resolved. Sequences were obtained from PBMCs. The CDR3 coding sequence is TGCGCCAGCAGCTCAACCGGGTTCCACAATGAGCAGTTCTTC. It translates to CASSSTGFHNEQFF.